Listed below are T cell receptor beta chains from one sample, sequenced in a study of blood T cell repertoires in COVID-19. Here immunoSEQ multiplex PCR was the method, and the copy in TCRdb shows in-frame clones only, minus some. The sample lists more than 150,000 clones, around 94% occurring once. Material for sequencing was peripheral blood. All receptors derive from a young man with COVID-19, enrolled during active disease. The CDR3 runs from the conserved cysteine through the conserved F or W. Not all rows give a size; the values are once, few, many and, for expanded clones, a class.

j_call | v_call | clone_size | cdr3_length | cdr3_aa
TRBJ1-1 | TRBV7-2 | - | 14 | CASSWAGVNTEAFF
TRBJ1-4 | TRBV28 | - | 15 | CASSLTGKGNEKLFF
TRBJ2-7 | TRBV6-1 | - | 15 | CASSEAGRARREQYF
TRBJ2-7 | TRBV3-1/TRBV3-2 | - | 14 | CASSQDHTSNEQYF
TRBJ2-1 | TRBV5-1 | - | 14 | CASSQEVGYNEQFF
TRBJ2-7 | TRBV19 | - | 14 | CASSRLAGLYEQYF
TRBJ1-6 | TRBV5-1 | - | 14 | CASSPQGYNSPLHF
TRBJ1-2 | TRBV28 | - | 14 | CASSPPGQASGYTF
TRBJ1-2 | TRBV30 | once | 13 | CAWSLNSGGGYTF
TRBJ1-2 | TRBV7-6 | - | 13 | CASSLTELNGYTF
TRBJ1-2 | TRBV6-2/TRBV6-3 | - | 15 | CASSLTPGVVYGYTF
TRBJ2-5 | TRBV5-1 | - | 15 | CASSRGQGASETQYF
TRBJ2-1 | TRBV4-1 | once | 16 | CASSQPRGDLRNEQFF
TRBJ2-1 | TRBV19 | - | 13 | CASSNVLFNEQFF
TRBJ1-4 | TRBV13 | - | 12 | CASSLSNEKLFF
TRBJ1-1 | TRBV19 | - | 14 | CASRGQGDFSEAFF
TRBJ1-6 | TRBV19 | - | 16 | CASRSQGIGGNSPLHF
TRBJ2-5 | TRBV6-5 | - | 13 | CASSFLGGETQYF
TRBJ2-7 | TRBV18 | - | 14 | CASSPTGAPSEQYF
TRBJ2-2 | TRBV27 | once | 14 | CASSPGQGTGELFF
TRBJ2-1 | TRBV23-1 | - | 18 | CASTWPETSGELYNEQFF
TRBJ1-6 | TRBV7-2 | - | 15 | CASSLGSPGLSPLHF
TRBJ1-3 | TRBV25-1 | - | 15 | CASRARGLSGNTIYF
TRBJ2-7 | TRBV4-2 | - | 15 | CASSQGDRGVDEQYF
TRBJ2-2 | TRBV12-3/TRBV12-4 | - | 13 | CASSLQGPGELFF
TRBJ1-2 | TRBV7-9 | - | 15 | CASSLGTGENYGYTF
TRBJ1-5 | TRBV19 | - | 15 | CASSSGQGNNQPQHF
TRBJ1-1 | TRBV6-5 | - | 15 | CASSRSGGPATEAFF
TRBJ2-1 | TRBV6-2/TRBV6-3 | - | 14 | CASSSGQGTREQFF
TRBJ1-4 | TRBV3-1/TRBV3-2 | - | 14 | CASSVAGGGEKLFF
TRBJ2-7 | TRBV7-6 | - | 18 | CASSPIWEAGAISYEQYF
TRBJ2-1 | TRBV6-5 | - | 15 | CASSLSGDRYNEQFF
TRBJ1-5 | TRBV4-1 | - | 15 | CASSQEDRPNQPQHF
TRBJ2-2 | TRBV28 | - | 13 | CATSWDSPGELFF
TRBJ1-1 | TRBV29-1 | - | 12 | CSGIQGHTEAFF
TRBJ1-6 | TRBV6-6 | - | 16 | CASSYVYGLANSPLHF
TRBJ1-5 | TRBV18 | once | 15 | CASSLRDRAGQPQHF
TRBJ2-7 | TRBV7-9 | - | 12 | CASSVQGREQYF
TRBJ2-2 | TRBV5-6 | - | 15 | CASSPRFRGTGELFF
TRBJ1-6 | TRBV27 | - | 16 | CASKSGTVAYNSPLHF
TRBJ2-5 | TRBV3-1/TRBV3-2 | - | 17 | CASSQDLASGGGKTQYF
TRBJ2-2 | TRBV30 | - | 18 | CAWSAPLVARGNTGELFF
TRBJ1-5 | TRBV4-1 | - | 16 | CASSQDGQVRNQPQHF
TRBJ1-2 | TRBV25-1 | - | 17 | CASSEYPSGGTNYGYTF
TRBJ2-7 | TRBV7-9 | - | 13 | CASSSGRGYEQYF
TRBJ2-5 | TRBV4-1 | once | 16 | CASSQDRGTSVETQYF
TRBJ2-7 | TRBV30 | - | 15 | CAWSVPGPSVYEQYF
TRBJ1-6 | TRBV9 | - | 16 | CASSVDGQGFNSPLHF
TRBJ2-5 | TRBV7-3 | - | 14 | CASSLNAGSETQYF
TRBJ1-4 | TRBV2 | - | 15 | CASSEQETEGGKLFF
TRBJ2-3 | TRBV9 | - | 13 | CASSVLSTDTQYF
TRBJ1-3 | TRBV6-5 | - | 15 | CASSPRQYSGNTIYF
TRBJ1-2 | TRBV2 | - | 11 | CASRGRGGYTF
TRBJ2-5 | TRBV20-1 | - | 14 | CSASTGAAQETQYF
TRBJ2-7 | TRBV27 | - | 13 | CASSFRVYYEQYF
TRBJ2-3 | TRBV10-3 | - | 15 | CAISDQGMGTDTQYF
TRBJ1-5 | TRBV30 | - | 13 | CAWSTGSNQPQHF
TRBJ2-5 | TRBV25-1 | once | 13 | CASMGLRAETQYF
TRBJ2-5 | TRBV5-4 | - | 16 | CASSATSGGPQETQYF
TRBJ2-5 | TRBV5-4 | - | 16 | CASSFEGVQYQETQYF